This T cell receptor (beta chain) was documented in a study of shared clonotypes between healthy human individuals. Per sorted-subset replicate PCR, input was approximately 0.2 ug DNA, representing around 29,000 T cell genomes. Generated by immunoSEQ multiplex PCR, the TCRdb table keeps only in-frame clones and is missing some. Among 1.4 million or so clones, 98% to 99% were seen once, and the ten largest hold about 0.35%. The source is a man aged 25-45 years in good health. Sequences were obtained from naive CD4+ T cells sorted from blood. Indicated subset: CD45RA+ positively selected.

As DNA, the CDR3 is TGTGCCATCGGGGACAGGGGACTCAATCAGCCCCAGCATTTT. It encodes CAIGDRGLNQPQHF. This rearrangement joins TRBV10-3 to TRBJ1-5, with 10 bases lining up with TRBD1. The CDR3 covers 14 residues. CDR1 and CDR2 (germline): ENHRY, SYGVKD. J lost 3 bases, V lost 8 bases, and 4 bases had no gene match.